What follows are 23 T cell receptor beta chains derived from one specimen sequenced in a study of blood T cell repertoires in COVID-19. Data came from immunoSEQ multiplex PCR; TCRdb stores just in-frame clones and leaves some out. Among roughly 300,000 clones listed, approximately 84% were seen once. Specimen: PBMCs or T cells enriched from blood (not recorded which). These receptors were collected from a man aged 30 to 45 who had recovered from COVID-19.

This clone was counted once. The DNA for the CDR3 is TGTGCCAGCAGCTCGGCGGACAGGGAGTACTATGGCTACACCTTC. It translates to CASSSADREYYGYTF. This chain joins TRBV6-5 and TRBJ1-2, with 8 positions matching TRBD1. Germline trimming cut 6 bases from V and 3 bases from J; bases unmatched to any gene: 9. The V gene's germline CDR1 is MNHEY and CDR2 SVGAGI. The CDR3 is 15 residues long.

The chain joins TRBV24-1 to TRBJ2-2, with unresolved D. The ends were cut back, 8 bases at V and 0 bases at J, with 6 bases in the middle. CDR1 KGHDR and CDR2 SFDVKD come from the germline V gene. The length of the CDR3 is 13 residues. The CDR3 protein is CATNGPNTGELFF. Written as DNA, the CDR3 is TGTGCCACCAATGGGCCGAACACCGGGGAGCTGTTTTTT.

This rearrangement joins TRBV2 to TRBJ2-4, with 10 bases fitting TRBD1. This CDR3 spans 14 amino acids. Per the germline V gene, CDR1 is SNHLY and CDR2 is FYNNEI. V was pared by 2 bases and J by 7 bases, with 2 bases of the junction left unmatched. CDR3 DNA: TGTGCCAGCAGTGAACTGACAGGGGGCAACATTCAGTACTTC. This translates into CASSELTGGNIQYF.

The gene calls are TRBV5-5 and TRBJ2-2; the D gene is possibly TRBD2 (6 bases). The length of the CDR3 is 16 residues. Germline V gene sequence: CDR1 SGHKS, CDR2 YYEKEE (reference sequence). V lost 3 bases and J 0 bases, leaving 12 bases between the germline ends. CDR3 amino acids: CASSSTGGTNTGELFF. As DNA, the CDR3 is TGTGCCAGCAGCTCGACTGGCGGGACGAACACCGGGGAGCTGTTTTTT.

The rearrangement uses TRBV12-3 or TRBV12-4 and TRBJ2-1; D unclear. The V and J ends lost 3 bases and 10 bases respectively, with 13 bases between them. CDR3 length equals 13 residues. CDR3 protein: CASSFAVPGEQFF. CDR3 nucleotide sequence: TGTGCCAGCAGTTTTGCGGTACCCGGGGAGCAGTTCTTC.

In DNA form, the CDR3 reads TGTGCCAGCGGGGACAGGGGGCATTACGAGCAGTACTTC. As protein: CASGDRGHYEQYF. The chain has TRBV21-1 and TRBJ2-7; TRBD1 is the table's D call and was not checked against the DNA. TRBV21-1 constitutes a pseudogene. This CDR3 comprises 13 residues.

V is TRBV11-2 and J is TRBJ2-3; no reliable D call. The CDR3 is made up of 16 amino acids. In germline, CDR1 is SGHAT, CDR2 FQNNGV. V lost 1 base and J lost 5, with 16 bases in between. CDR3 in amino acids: CASSLAGDRRIDTQYF. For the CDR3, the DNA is TGTGCCAGCAGCTTAGCCGGCGACCGGAGAATAGATACGCAGTATTTT.

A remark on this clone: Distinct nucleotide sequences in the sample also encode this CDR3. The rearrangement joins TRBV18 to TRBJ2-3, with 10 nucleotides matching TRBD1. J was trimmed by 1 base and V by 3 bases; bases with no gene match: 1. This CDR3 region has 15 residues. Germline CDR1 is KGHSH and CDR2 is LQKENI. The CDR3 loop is CASSPGQGGTDTQYF. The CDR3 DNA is TGTGCCAGCTCACCCGGACAGGGGGGCACAGATACGCAGTATTTT. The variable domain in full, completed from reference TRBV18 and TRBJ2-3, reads NAGVMQNPRHLVRRRGQEARLRCSPMKGHSHVYWYRQLPEEGLKFMVYLQKENIIDESGMPKERFSAEFPKEGPSILRIQQVVRGDSAAYFCASSPGQGGTDTQYFGPGTRLTVL.

The CDR3 is CASSFGESSYEQYF. CDR3 bases: TGCGCCAGCAGCTTTGGAGAAAGCTCCTACGAGCAGTACTTC. The chain links TRBV5-1 to TRBJ2-7; D is uncertain. Trimming cost V 2 bases and J 0 bases, with 9 bases left between them. Per germline, CDR1 SGHRS and CDR2 YFSETQ. CDR3 length: 14 amino acids.

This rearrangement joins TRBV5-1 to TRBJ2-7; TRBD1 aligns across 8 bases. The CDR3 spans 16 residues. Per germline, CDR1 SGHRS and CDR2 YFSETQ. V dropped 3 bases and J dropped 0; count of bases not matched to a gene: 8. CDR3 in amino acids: CASSSPGQGSSYEQYF. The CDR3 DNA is TGCGCCAGCAGCTCACCCGGACAGGGTAGCTCCTACGAGCAGTACTTC. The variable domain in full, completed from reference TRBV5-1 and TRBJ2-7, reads KAGVTQTPRYLIKTRGQQVTLSCSPISGHRSVSWYQQTPGQGLQFLFEYFSETQRNKGNFPGRFSGRQFSNSRSEMNVSTLELGDSALYLCASSSPGQGSSYEQYFGPGTRLTVT.

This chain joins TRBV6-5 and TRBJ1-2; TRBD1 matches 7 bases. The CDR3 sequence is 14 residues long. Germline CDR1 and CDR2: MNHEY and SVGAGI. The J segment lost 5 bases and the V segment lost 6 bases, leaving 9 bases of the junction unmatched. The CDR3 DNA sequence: TGTGCCAGCAGCACACCGGACAGGCATTATGGCTACACCTTC. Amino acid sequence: CASSTPDRHYGYTF.

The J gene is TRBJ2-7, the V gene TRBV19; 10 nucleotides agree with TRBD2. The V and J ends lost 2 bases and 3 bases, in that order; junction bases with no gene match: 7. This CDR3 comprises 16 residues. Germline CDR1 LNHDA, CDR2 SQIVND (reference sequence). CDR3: CASSISPGLAVYEQYF. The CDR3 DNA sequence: TGTGCCAGTAGTATATCCCCTGGACTAGCGGTCTACGAGCAGTACTTC.

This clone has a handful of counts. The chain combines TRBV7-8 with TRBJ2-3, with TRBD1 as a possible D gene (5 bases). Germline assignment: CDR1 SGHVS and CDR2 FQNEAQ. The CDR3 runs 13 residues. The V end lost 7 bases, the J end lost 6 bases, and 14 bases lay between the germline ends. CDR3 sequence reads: CASKKVRADTQYF. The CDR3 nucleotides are TGTGCCAGCAAAAAGGTCAGGGCCGATACGCAGTATTTT.

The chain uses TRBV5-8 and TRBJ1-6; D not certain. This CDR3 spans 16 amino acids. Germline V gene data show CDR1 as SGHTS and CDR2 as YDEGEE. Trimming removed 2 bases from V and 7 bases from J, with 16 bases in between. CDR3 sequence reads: CASSFSGRGLNSPLHF. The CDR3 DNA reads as TGTGCCAGCAGCTTTTCGGGGAGAGGGCTAAATTCACCCCTCCACTTT.

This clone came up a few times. CDR3: CASSEGTGLRDEQYF. In DNA, the CDR3 is TGTGCCAGCAGCGAGGGGACAGGCCTCCGGGACGAGCAGTACTTC. This rearrangement joins TRBV7-6 to TRBJ2-7; TRBD1 matches at 8 bases. Germline assignment: CDR1 SGHVS and CDR2 FNYEAQ. V shed 5 bases and J 5 bases; nucleotides not matched to a gene: 11. The CDR3 totals 15 residues. The complete variable domain, with remaining parts taken from reference TRBV7-6 and TRBJ2-7, reads GAGVSQSPRYKVTKRGQDVALRCDPISGHVSLYWYRQALGQGPEFLTYFNYEAQQDKSGLPNDRFSAERPEGSISTLTIQRTEQRDSAMYRCASSEGTGLRDEQYFGPGTRLTVT.

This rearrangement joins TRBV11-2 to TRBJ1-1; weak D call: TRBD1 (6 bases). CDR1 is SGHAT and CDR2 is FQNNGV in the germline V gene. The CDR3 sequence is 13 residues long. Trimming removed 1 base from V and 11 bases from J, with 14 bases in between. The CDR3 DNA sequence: TGTGCCAGCAGCTTAGGACAGGCACCTCGCGCTTTCTTT. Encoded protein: CASSLGQAPRAFF.

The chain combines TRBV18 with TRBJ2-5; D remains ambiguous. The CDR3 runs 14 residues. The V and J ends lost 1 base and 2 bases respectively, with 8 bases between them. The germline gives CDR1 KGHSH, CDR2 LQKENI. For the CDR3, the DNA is TGTGCCAGCTCACCACGTGACTGGCAAGAGACCCAGTACTTC. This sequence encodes CASSPRDWQETQYF.

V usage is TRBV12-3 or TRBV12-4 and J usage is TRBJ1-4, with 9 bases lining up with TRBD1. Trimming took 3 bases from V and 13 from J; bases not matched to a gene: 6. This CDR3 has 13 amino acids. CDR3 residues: CASSLGQGLRLFF. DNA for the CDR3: TGTGCCAGCAGTTTGGGACAGGGTCTTAGACTGTTTTTT.

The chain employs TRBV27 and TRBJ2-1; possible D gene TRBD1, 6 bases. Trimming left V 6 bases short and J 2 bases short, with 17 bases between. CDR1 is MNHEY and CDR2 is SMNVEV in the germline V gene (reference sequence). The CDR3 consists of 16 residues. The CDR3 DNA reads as TGTGCCAGCAGAATGAACCCGGGACAAGCCTACAATGAGCAGTTCTTC. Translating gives CASRMNPGQAYNEQFF.

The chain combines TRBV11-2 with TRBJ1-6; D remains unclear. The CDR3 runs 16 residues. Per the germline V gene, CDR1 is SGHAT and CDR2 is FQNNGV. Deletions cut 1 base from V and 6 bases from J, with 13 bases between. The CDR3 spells CASSLGLWRANSPLHF. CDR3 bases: TGTGCCAGCAGCTTAGGGCTTTGGAGGGCTAATTCACCCCTCCACTTT.

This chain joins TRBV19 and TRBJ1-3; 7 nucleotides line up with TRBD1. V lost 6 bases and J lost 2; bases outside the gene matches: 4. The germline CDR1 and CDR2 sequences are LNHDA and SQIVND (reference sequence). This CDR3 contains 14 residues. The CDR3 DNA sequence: TGTGCCAGTAGGAAACAGGGGCCTGGAAACACCATATATTTT. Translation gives CASRKQGPGNTIYF.

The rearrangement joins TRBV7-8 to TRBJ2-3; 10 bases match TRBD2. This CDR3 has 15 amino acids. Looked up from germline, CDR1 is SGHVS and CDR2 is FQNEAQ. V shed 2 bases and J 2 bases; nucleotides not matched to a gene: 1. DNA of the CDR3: TGTGCCAGCAGCTTAAGCGGGGGGGCCACAGATACGCAGTATTTT. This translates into CASSLSGGATDTQYF.

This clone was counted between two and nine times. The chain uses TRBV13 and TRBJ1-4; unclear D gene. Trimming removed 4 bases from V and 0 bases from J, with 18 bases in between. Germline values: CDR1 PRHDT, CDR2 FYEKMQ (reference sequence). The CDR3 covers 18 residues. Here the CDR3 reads CASSCPLAGPTTNEKLFF. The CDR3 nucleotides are TGTGCCAGCAGCTGCCCTCTAGCAGGACCAACAACTAATGAAAAACTGTTTTTT.